This TCR beta chain was identified in a study of T cell repertoires in cytomegalovirus infection. V was clipped by 5 bases and J by 4 bases, with 9 bases between them. The CDR3 contains 13 residues. Germline CDR1 is LNHDA and CDR2 is SQIVND (reference sequence). One entry per CDR3 protein, called by TCRdb with MiXCR from the reads. The table records roughly 230,000 distinct CDR3 sequences, approximately 22% of them present only once. The chain combines TRBV19 with TRBJ1-3; no clear D. The material sequenced was CD8+ T cells from PBMCs. The receptor was derived from a human donor in good health (CMV status not recorded). Some clones in this sample may be carry-over from other donors' samples. This CDR3 is CASSPGRGNTIYF. In nucleotides, the CDR3 is TGTGCCAGTAGTCCCGGCAGAGGAAACACCATATATTTT.